The table lists the clone carrying this T cell receptor beta chain with a count of one. Its antigen is not identified. V lost 5 bases and J lost 5, with 4 bases in between. Germline loops: CDR1 SQVTM, CDR2 ANQGSEA. The CDR3 has 10 amino acids. The entry originates in a study of OX40 agonist ivuxolimab in advanced cancers. Study details: People in dose escalation had one of these cancers: hepatocellular carcinoma, melanoma, renal cell or head and neck cancer. Study findings and constraints: Some patients without response likewise showed low normalized clonal expansion.

TCRdb's copy holds only in-frame clones and misses some; the assay was immunoSEQ multiplex PCR. Of some 50,000 clones in the sample, around four fifths were seen once. This material consisted of CD4+ or CD8+ T cells sorted from blood, taken in a trial of the OX40 agonist ivuxolimab. This sequence originates from an adult with an advanced solid tumor such as melanoma, head and neck, liver or kidney cancer. The chain carries TRBV29-1 and TRBJ2-1; D not resolved. The CDR3 here is CSVRNNEQFF. The CDR3, as DNA: TGCAGCGTTCGGAACAATGAGCAGTTCTTC.